This entry concerns a single T cell receptor beta chain. As yet, its antigen is unknown. Analyses pooled second doses at about 4 or about 12 weeks. These data are taken from a study of T cell responses to AZD1222 COVID-19 vaccine. Whole-study results and caveats: Spike was spanned by vaccine-associated CD4 TCRs, which were dominant at 160-218 and 743-854. Baseline seropositivity characterized only a handful of AZD1222 recipients. Unmutated variant regions are reportedly the target of nearly half of TCRs that are spike-specific.

Profiled with immunoSEQ multiplex PCR; TCRdb holds only in-frame clones, not every one. The sample has 250,000 to 300,000 clones; approximately 94% are singletons. CDR1 and CDR2 from the germline V gene are SGHRS and YFSETQ. Trimming pared 7 bases from V and 5 bases from J, leaving 15 bases between. CDR3 length: 13 amino acids. The specimen comprised peripheral blood, sampled 28 days after the second AZD1222 dose. The chain is built from TRBV5-1 and TRBJ1-2; D is ambiguous. The receptor's source is an adult who received the AZD1222 COVID-19 vaccine. The CDR3: CASAEATEYGYTF. The CDR3 DNA reads TGCGCCAGCGCCGAAGCGACGGAATATGGCTACACCTTC.